The entry below gives a single T cell receptor beta chain sequence along with its context. This specimen belongs to a study of T cells in Graves' hyperthyroidism and ophthalmopathy. Amplification yielded TCR beta CDR3 regions, with RNA transcripts as the source. During a first-round RT-PCR of the TCR CDR3, the HTBI primer set was used. TCRdb re-analysed the multiplex PCR reads in MiXCR, keeping a single row per CDR3 protein. Of approximately 360,000 distinct CDR3 sequences listed, 20% to 25% are singletons. Trimming pared 2 bases from V and 8 bases from J, leaving 16 bases between. CDR3 length: 14 residues. The V gene's germline CDR1 is GTSNPN and CDR2 SVGIG (reference sequence).

The TCR sequence derives from a man over 45 with Graves' hyperthyroidism. The sequenced sample was blood. The genes are TRBV30 and TRBJ1-3; D is possibly TRBD1 (5 bases). CDR3 sequence (DNA): TGTGCCTGGAGTCTTGGGCAGGGACGGCACACCATATATTTT. It yields the protein CAWSLGQGRHTIYF. The whole variable domain, filled in from reference TRBV30 and TRBJ1-3, reads SQTIHQWPATLVQPVGSPLSLECTVEGTSNPNLYWYRQAAGRGLQLLFYSVGIGQISSEVPQNLSASRPQDRQFILSSKKLLLSDSGFYLCAWSLGQGRHTIYFGEGSWLTVV.